The 25 T cell receptor beta chains below all came from one sample that was sequenced in a study of blood T cell repertoires in COVID-19. The method was immunoSEQ multiplex PCR; TCRdb's version includes in-frame clones alone and lacks a portion of them. The table lists about 240,000 clones, 75% to 90% of them singletons. The sample was PBMCs or T cells enriched from blood (not recorded which). Receptors originate from a man aged 40-49 years who had recovered from COVID-19.

The chain carries TRBV5-6 and TRBJ2-7; perhaps TRBD2 as D (6 bases). The V gene lost 1 base and the J gene lost 4 bases, with 15 bases spanning the gap. Germline loops: CDR1 SGHDT, CDR2 YYEEEE. The CDR3 spans 15 residues. CDR3 loop: CASSLYGTASYEQYF. The CDR3 DNA reads as TGTGCCAGCAGCTTGTACGGGACTGCTTCTTACGAGCAGTACTTC.

The rearrangement links TRBV27 to TRBJ1-4; possible D gene TRBD1, 6 bases. CDR3 length: 14 residues. Germline V lookup: CDR1 MNHEY, CDR2 SMNVEV (reference sequence). The V and J ends lost 4 bases and 9 bases respectively, with 15 bases between them. The CDR3 region has the DNA TGTGCCAGCAGTTCGGACAGCCCATGGCAAAAACTGTTTTTT. Amino acid sequence: CASSSDSPWQKLFF.

The V call is TRBV5-6, the J call TRBJ2-3; TRBD2 is a possible D gene (5 bases). In germline, CDR1 is SGHDT, CDR2 YYEEEE. Deletions cut 6 bases from V and 4 bases from J, with 18 bases between. The length of the CDR3 is 15 residues. The DNA for the CDR3 is TGTGCCAGCATCCCCCGGGGTCAAATCCCAGATACGCAGTATTTT. Protein: CASIPRGQIPDTQYF.

V usage is TRBV27 and J usage is TRBJ1-5; TRBD1 is a possible D gene (5 bases). Trimming pared 2 bases from V and 6 bases from J, leaving 14 bases between. Germline values: CDR1 MNHEY, CDR2 SMNVEV (reference sequence). CDR3 length: 15 residues. The CDR3 loop reads CASSLSPTVGQPQHF. The CDR3 DNA sequence: TGTGCCAGCAGTTTAAGCCCGACAGTAGGTCAGCCCCAGCATTTT.

The DNA for the CDR3 is TGTGCCAGTAGTATGCGGGGACAGGCCGCGATCTCTGGAAACACCATATATTTT. Translation: CASSMRGQAAISGNTIYF. The chain links TRBV19 to TRBJ1-3; 8 nucleotides line up with TRBD1. The V gene end was trimmed by 3 bases and the J gene end by 0 bases; junction bases not matched to a gene: 10. CDR1 is LNHDA, CDR2 SQIVND, per germline (reference sequence). CDR3 length: 18 amino acids.

The chain links TRBV9 to TRBJ2-2; D is unresolved. Germline assignment: CDR1 SGDLS and CDR2 YYNGEE. CDR3 size: 16 residues. V shed 1 base and J shed 6 bases, with 16 bases lying between them. CDR3 sequence (DNA): TGTGCCAGCAGCGTAATAGGCTCGGGTGGTGCCGGGGAGCTGTTTTTT. Translation: CASSVIGSGGAGELFF.

This clone was recorded only once. The genes are TRBV6-2 or TRBV6-3 and TRBJ2-1; D is unresolved. Germline V gives CDR1 MNHEY, CDR2 SVGEGT. This CDR3 contains 13 residues. V lost 5 bases and J 2 bases, leaving 7 bases between the germline ends. This CDR3 is CASSVAAYNEQFF. The DNA for the CDR3 is TGTGCCAGCAGTGTGGCAGCCTACAATGAGCAGTTCTTC.

The rearrangement uses TRBV28 and TRBJ1-2; D not certain. The germline gives CDR1 MDHEN, CDR2 SYDVKM. The CDR3 is made up of 13 amino acids. V was clipped by 8 bases and J by 2 bases, with 12 bases between them. CDR3 bases: TGTGCCAGCGTAGCATTGTCGAACTATGGCTACACCTTC. Translated: CASVALSNYGYTF.

This clone was seen only once. The rearrangement joins TRBV28 to TRBJ1-1, with D hard to call. The germline V and J ends were trimmed by 3 bases and 5 bases, with 13 bases remaining between them. This CDR3 is built from 14 residues. Germline CDR1 is MDHEN and CDR2 is SYDVKM. This chain's CDR3 is CASSFRGSGTEAFF. Written as DNA, the CDR3 is TGTGCCAGCAGTTTCCGGGGATCGGGGACTGAAGCTTTCTTT.

The gene calls are TRBV5-4 and TRBJ2-1; maybe TRBD1 (6 bases). V was cut by 1 base and J by 7 bases, with 12 bases left in between. Germline V gene sequence: CDR1 SGHNT, CDR2 YYREEE (reference sequence). The length of the CDR3 is 14 residues. The CDR3 DNA reads as TGTGCCAGCAGCTTGCCACTGCAGGGGAATGAGCAGTTCTTC. Its protein product is CASSLPLQGNEQFF.

For the CDR3, the DNA is TGTGCCAGCAGCTTATTGGCGGCTGGTCAGCCCCAGCATTTT. As protein: CASSLLAAGQPQHF. V and J are TRBV7-8 and TRBJ1-5; D unresolved. This CDR3 contains 14 residues. Per germline, CDR1 SGHVS and CDR2 FQNEAQ. With 2 bases removed from V and 6 bases from J, the gap between germline ends came to 11 bases.

The chain is built from TRBV5-1 and TRBJ2-2; perhaps TRBD2 as D (6 bases). Trimming took off 1 base at V and 6 bases at J, with 13 bases between the two ends. The CDR3 runs 15 residues. Germline V lookup: CDR1 SGHRS, CDR2 YFSETQ. Written as DNA, the CDR3 is TGCGCCAGCAGCTTGCTGGGGGGATCCTCCGGGGAGCTGTTTTTT. This codes for CASSLLGGSSGELFF.

The chain recombines TRBV19 with TRBJ2-3; 7 nucleotides match TRBD1. There are 17 residues in the CDR3. Germline CDR1 reads LNHDA; CDR2 reads SQIVND (reference sequence). The V and J ends lost 0 bases and 2 bases, in that order; junction bases with no gene match: 8. This CDR3 is CASSIEVETGTTDTQYF. CDR3 sequence (DNA): TGTGCCAGTAGTATAGAGGTGGAGACAGGGACCACAGATACGCAGTATTTT.

For the CDR3, the DNA is TGTGCCAGCAGCCTAGGGACTAGCGGAGGGAGTTACGAGCAGTACTTC. As protein: CASSLGTSGGSYEQYF. This chain links TRBV9 with TRBJ2-7; TRBD2 agrees at 11 bases. This CDR3 spans 16 amino acids. Germline V gene lookup returns CDR1 SGDLS and CDR2 YYNGEE. V trimming: 4 bases; J trimming: 4 bases; junction bases outside the gene matches: 10.

The table lists this clone with a count of one. V usage is TRBV15 and J usage is TRBJ2-5; 8 bases fit TRBD1. The CDR3 is 14 residues long. The V gene end was trimmed by 5 bases and the J gene end by 2 bases; junction bases not matched to a gene: 4. Germline lookup yields CDR1 LNHNV and CDR2 YYDKDF (reference sequence). CDR3 region: CATSQDREQETQYF. Here the CDR3 DNA reads TGTGCCACCAGCCAGGACAGGGAACAAGAGACCCAGTACTTC.

The chain couples TRBV5-1 to TRBJ1-1, with 10 bases fitting TRBD1. This CDR3 comprises 14 residues. Per germline, CDR1 SGHRS and CDR2 YFSETQ. V dropped 0 bases and J dropped 7; count of bases not matched to a gene: 3. CDR3 residues: CASSLVWDRGEAFF. The CDR3 coding sequence is TGCGCCAGCAGCTTGGTATGGGACAGGGGTGAAGCTTTCTTT.

The genes are TRBV29-1 and TRBJ1-2; TRBD1 aligns across 8 bases. The junction had 7 bases not matched to a gene; V was cut back by 7 bases and J by 3 bases. CDR3 length: 13 amino acids. CDR1 is SQVTM, CDR2 ANQGSEA, per germline. This CDR3 is CSAKTGGDYGYTF. As DNA, the CDR3 is TGCAGCGCCAAAACAGGGGGTGACTATGGCTACACCTTC.

The chain carries TRBV5-1 and TRBJ2-1, with a possible D match to TRBD1 (5 bases). V lost 1 base to trimming and J lost 2 bases, with 13 bases between them. This CDR3 is built from 16 residues. CDR1 SGHRS and CDR2 YFSETQ come from the germline V gene. The CDR3 region has the DNA TGCGCCAGCAGCTTGTCTGGGGCCTCCACCTACAATGAGCAGTTCTTC. The encoded protein is CASSLSGASTYNEQFF.

The chain has TRBV19 and TRBJ2-7; tentatively, D is TRBD1 (5 bases). The length of the CDR3 is 15 residues. Trimming removed 2 bases from V and 0 bases from J, with 11 bases in between. The germline V gene has CDR1 LNHDA and CDR2 SQIVND (reference sequence). This CDR3 is CASSIYRSSSYEQYF. As DNA, the CDR3 is TGTGCCAGTAGTATATACAGGTCAAGCTCCTACGAGCAGTACTTC.

This chain connects TRBV28 to TRBJ1-1; 8 bases line up with TRBD1. The junction had 6 bases not matched to a gene; V was cut back by 1 base and J by 5 bases. This CDR3 is built from 15 residues. CDR1 is MDHEN, CDR2 SYDVKM, per germline. CDR3 nucleotides: TGTGCCAGCAGTTTATTGGACAGGGAGAGTACTGAAGCTTTCTTT. Translated, it gives CASSLLDRESTEAFF.

The rearrangement links TRBV19 to TRBJ1-5, with unresolved D. Germline values: CDR1 LNHDA, CDR2 SQIVND (reference sequence). V shed 3 bases and J shed 4 bases, with 10 bases lying between them. The CDR3 is 14 residues long. The CDR3 DNA follows: TGTGCCAGTAGTATCAGAGACGGGAATCAGCCCCAGCATTTT. It encodes CASSIRDGNQPQHF.

The rearrangement uses TRBV6-5 and TRBJ1-2; 9 bases align to TRBD1. The V and J ends lost 7 bases and 4 bases, in that order; junction bases with no gene match: 10. The V gene's germline CDR1 is MNHEY and CDR2 SVGAGI. The CDR3 sequence is 15 residues long. The CDR3 nucleotides are TGTGCCAGCACCGCGATCGGACAGGGGCCCTATGGCTACACCTTC. Translating it yields CASTAIGQGPYGYTF.

This clone was detected once. The gene calls are TRBV27 and TRBJ1-5; the match to TRBD1 covers 10 bases. Germline CDR1 and CDR2: MNHEY and SMNVEV (reference sequence). With 5 bases clipped from V and 0 bases from J, the junction kept 16 bases outside the gene matches. This CDR3 is 20 amino acids long. The chain's CDR3 is CASSPWTGGRPTDSNQPQHF. The CDR3, as DNA: TGTGCCAGCAGTCCGTGGACAGGGGGTCGTCCAACGGATAGCAATCAGCCCCAGCATTTT.

V and J are TRBV28 and TRBJ2-7; 9 bases line up with TRBD2. Germline V gene lookup returns CDR1 MDHEN and CDR2 SYDVKM. There are 18 residues in the CDR3. Trimming removed 4 bases from V and 5 bases from J; junction bases left unmatched: 18. Here the CDR3 reads CASSSPGRTGTSPHEQYF. The DNA of the CDR3 is TGTGCCAGCAGTTCCCCGGGGAGGACCGGGACTAGCCCCCACGAGCAGTACTTC.

V is TRBV16 and J is TRBJ1-5; 10 bases are a match to TRBD1. CDR1 KGHSY and CDR2 FQNENV come from the germline V gene. V was pared by 2 bases and J by 5 bases, with 3 bases of the junction left unmatched. The CDR3 length is 15 residues. The CDR3 DNA sequence: TGTGCCAGCAGCCAAACAGGGACAGGGGATCAGCCCCAGCATTTT. It specifies CASSQTGTGDQPQHF.